The 14 T cell receptor beta chains listed next were all sequenced from one sample in a study of blood T cell repertoires in COVID-19. Produced via immunoSEQ multiplex PCR; TCRdb's table is partial and in-frame only. Altogether approximately 99,000 clones are present, roughly 84% being singletons, with the ten largest covering less than 2%. Sample: peripheral blood. The receptors derive from a man between 65 and 79 years old with active or convalescent COVID-19.

The chain joins TRBV7-2 to TRBJ2-7; 12 bases agree with TRBD2. The CDR3 extends over 15 amino acids. The V and J ends lost 5 bases and 4 bases, in that order; junction bases with no gene match: 6. CDR1 and CDR2 from the germline V gene are SGHTA and FQGNSA. CDR3 in DNA: TGTGCCAGCAGCGCCACTAGCGGGGGGCCATACGAGCAGTACTTC. Its translation is CASSATSGGPYEQYF.

The gene calls are TRBV5-1 and TRBJ1-3, with a possible D match to TRBD1 (5 bases). The CDR3 extends over 18 amino acids. CDR1 is SGHRS and CDR2 is YFSETQ in the germline V gene. The germline V and J ends were trimmed by 3 bases and 0 bases, with 19 bases remaining between them. This CDR3 reads CASSYGTPEGPSGNTIYF. Written as DNA, the CDR3 is TGCGCCAGCAGCTACGGGACTCCGGAAGGGCCCTCTGGAAACACCATATATTTT.

The rearrangement uses TRBV5-4 and TRBJ2-2, with D possibly matching TRBD2 (6 bases). V lost 2 bases to trimming and J lost 4 bases, with 15 bases between them. This CDR3 contains 16 residues. Per germline, CDR1 SGHNT and CDR2 YYREEE (reference sequence). The CDR3 here is CASSFGGRGTTGELFF. The CDR3 region has the DNA TGTGCCAGCAGCTTTGGAGGGCGGGGTACCACCGGGGAGCTGTTTTTT.

The rearrangement joins TRBV5-6 to TRBJ1-4, with unresolved D. Deletions cut 6 bases from V and 6 bases from J, with 12 bases between. In germline, CDR1 is SGHDT, CDR2 YYEEEE. This CDR3 contains 13 residues. CDR3 sequence: CASTSLRDEKLFF. The CDR3 region has the DNA TGTGCCAGCACCTCCCTCCGTGATGAAAAACTGTTTTTT.

The chain couples TRBV27 to TRBJ1-5; D is unclear. The CDR3 is 15 amino acids. Germline V gene data show CDR1 as MNHEY and CDR2 as SMNVEV (reference sequence). Trimming shortened V by 4 bases and J by 3 bases, and 13 bases separated the two germline ends. The CDR3 here is CASSSGSEFNQPQHF. The CDR3 coding sequence is TGTGCCAGCAGTTCCGGGTCGGAGTTCAATCAGCCCCAGCATTTT.

The rearrangement joins TRBV6-1 to TRBJ1-6; unclear D gene. Germline CDR1 reads MNHNS; CDR2 reads SASEGT. The CDR3 extends over 16 amino acids. The V end was cut by 4 bases, the J end by 6 bases, with 16 bases between. The chain's CDR3 is CASSAMGIVSNSPLHF. DNA of the CDR3: TGTGCCAGCAGTGCTATGGGCATAGTTTCTAATTCACCCCTCCACTTT.

V is TRBV7-2 and J is TRBJ2-1; D uncertain. V was shortened by 4 bases and J by 7 bases, with 14 bases between the two germline ends. The germline V gene encodes CDR1 SGHTA and CDR2 FQGNSA. This CDR3 is built from 14 residues. The DNA for the CDR3 is TGTGCCAGCAGCTCCCGTTTGGGCAGGAATGAGCAGTTCTTC. It translates to CASSSRLGRNEQFF.

The chain carries TRBV30 and TRBJ2-7; tentatively, D is TRBD1 (6 bases). Germline values: CDR1 GTSNPN, CDR2 SVGIG (reference sequence). The CDR3 is made up of 14 amino acids. V lost 0 bases, J lost 0 bases, and 9 bases lay in between. The CDR3: CAWSVDSSSYEQYF. CDR3 nucleotide sequence: TGTGCCTGGAGTGTGGACAGCAGCTCCTACGAGCAGTACTTC.

The chain links TRBV12-5 to TRBJ2-1; 9 bases match TRBD2. There are 14 residues in the CDR3. V was pared by 7 bases and J by 8 bases, with 9 bases of the junction left unmatched. The germline V gene has CDR1 LGHNT and CDR2 FRNRAP. This chain's CDR3 is CASAPGLAGYEQFF. In DNA, the CDR3 is TGTGCTAGTGCCCCGGGACTAGCAGGCTATGAGCAGTTCTTC.

V gene TRBV19 combines with J gene TRBJ2-2; 10 nucleotides match TRBD1. This CDR3 has 15 amino acids. Germline assignment: CDR1 LNHDA and CDR2 SQIVND (reference sequence). After removal of 7 bases from V and 2 bases from J, the junction contained 4 bases not matched to a gene. This CDR3 is CASTQTGGNTGELFF. The CDR3 nucleotides read TGTGCCAGTACCCAGACAGGGGGCAACACCGGGGAGCTGTTTTTT.

The rearrangement links TRBV28 to TRBJ2-2; TRBD2 is a possible D gene (7 bases). The CDR3 is made up of 16 amino acids. Trimming took off 8 bases at V and 1 base at J, with 17 bases between the two ends. CDR1 and CDR2 (germline): MDHEN, SYDVKM. In DNA form, the CDR3 reads TGTGCCAGCGGACGGTGGGGGGGCCAGAACACCGGGGAGCTGTTTTTT. This translates into CASGRWGGQNTGELFF.

This chain joins TRBV5-1 and TRBJ1-1; no definite D call. V was shortened by 0 bases and J by 0 bases, with 12 bases between the two germline ends. The CDR3 consists of 16 residues. Germline CDR1 reads SGHRS; CDR2 reads YFSETQ. The DNA of the CDR3 is TGCGCCAGCAGCTTGGACCCCGTGCGAATGAACACTGAAGCTTTCTTT. Translating gives CASSLDPVRMNTEAFF.

The chain uses TRBV6-1 and TRBJ1-5; the match to TRBD1 covers 9 bases. This CDR3 has 14 residues. V lost 2 bases and J lost 5; bases outside the gene matches: 1. CDR1 is MNHNS, CDR2 SASEGT, per germline. CDR3 coding DNA: TGTGCCAGCAGTGAACGGGACAGGGATCAGCCCCAGCATTTT. Protein: CASSERDRDQPQHF.

This CDR3 is CSVDMRTDGAFF. CDR3 DNA: TGCAGCGTCGACATGAGGACAGACGGAGCTTTCTTT. The chain uses TRBV29-1 and TRBJ1-1; D may be TRBD1 (6 bases). V was cut by 6 bases and J by 10 bases, with 18 bases left in between. The CDR3 consists of 12 residues. Germline lookup yields CDR1 SQVTM and CDR2 ANQGSEA. The entire variable domain, with the rest obtained from reference TRBV29-1 and TRBJ1-1, is as follows: SAVISQKPSRDICQRGTSLTIQCQVDSQVTMMFWYRQQPGQSLTLIATANQGSEATYESGFVIDKFPISRPNLTFSTLTVSNMSPEDSSIYLCSVDMRTDGAFFGQGTRLTVV.